Listed below are T cell receptor beta chains from one sample, sequenced in a study of blood T cell repertoires in COVID-19. Measured with immunoSEQ multiplex PCR; TCRdb has only the in-frame clones, and not every one. The sample contains some 150,000 clones, 87% of which appear only once. The sample comprised peripheral blood. The receptor set was obtained from a man in his fifties who had recovered from COVID-19. The CDR3 runs from the conserved cysteine through the conserved F or W. The D gene is left open where the match is weak. Some rows have no size entry. The others give once, few or many, or a class for an expanded clone.

NA	NA	TRBJ1-1	TRBV9	TGTGCCAGCAGCCATGAGTTGGGGAGTATGTACACTGAAGCTTTCTTT	CASSHELGSMYTEAFF
NA	NA	TRBJ1-4	TRBV13	TGTGCCAGCAGCTTAGGCGGGGTATTGAAGGAAAAACTGTTTTTT	CASSLGGVLKEKLFF
NA	TRBD1	TRBJ2-3	TRBV7-6	TGTGCCAGCAGGGGACAGGGGGCAGATACGCAGTATTTT	CASRGQGADTQYF
NA	TRBD2	TRBJ2-3	TRBV4-1	TGCGCCAGCAGCCAAGAAGACCTAGCGGGGGGCCCGGTCACAGATACGCAGTATTTT	CASSQEDLAGGPVTDTQYF
NA	NA	TRBJ1-1	TRBV5-1	TGCGCCAGCAGCTCTGCGAACCCTGGAGGCACTGAAGCTTTCTTT	CASSSANPGGTEAFF
NA	TRBD1	TRBJ2-3	TRBV27	TGTGCCAGCAGTCCCTACAGGGGTCGGGGAGACACAGATACGCAGTATTTT	CASSPYRGRGDTDTQYF
NA	TRBD1	TRBJ1-1	TRBV5-4	TGTGCCAGCAGCCCGATACAGGGGGGGAGCACTGAAGCTTTCTTT	CASSPIQGGSTEAFF
few	TRBD1	TRBJ1-2	TRBV28	TGTGCCAGCAGGGAACAGGGGGCCTCCGGCTACACCTTC	CASREQGASGYTF
NA	TRBD2	TRBJ2-7	TRBV5-4	TGTGCCAGCAGCGGGGGACTAGCGAACTCCTACGAGCAGTACTTC	CASSGGLANSYEQYF
NA	TRBD2	TRBJ2-2	TRBV12-5	TGTGCTAGTGGTGGCGGGGGGCTTTCCGGGACCGGGGAGCTGTTTTTT	CASGGGGLSGTGELFF
NA	TRBD1	TRBJ2-5	TRBV5-1	TGCGCCAGCAGACAGGACAGGGATCAAGAGACCCAGTACTTC	CASRQDRDQETQYF
NA	NA	TRBJ1-1	TRBV4-3	TGCGCCAGCAGCCAAGAACTGGCGGGGTTTGACTCGAACACTGAAGCTTTCTTT	CASSQELAGFDSNTEAFF
few	NA	TRBJ1-4	TRBV7-9	TGTGCCAGCAGCCTAGGCCGGGGGAATGAAAAACTGTTTTTT	CASSLGRGNEKLFF
NA	NA	TRBJ2-1	TRBV7-2	TGTGCCAGCAGCTCCTATTCCAACAATGAGCAGTTCTTC	CASSSYSNNEQFF
NA	TRBD1	TRBJ1-5	TRBV5-5	TGTGCCAGCAGCATTGCGGGACAGCAGAATCAGCCCCAGCATTTT	CASSIAGQQNQPQHF
NA	TRBD2	TRBJ2-1	TRBV7-3	TGTGCCAGCAGCTTAAGCGGGGGGGCCTCCTACAATGAGCAGTTCTTC	CASSLSGGASYNEQFF